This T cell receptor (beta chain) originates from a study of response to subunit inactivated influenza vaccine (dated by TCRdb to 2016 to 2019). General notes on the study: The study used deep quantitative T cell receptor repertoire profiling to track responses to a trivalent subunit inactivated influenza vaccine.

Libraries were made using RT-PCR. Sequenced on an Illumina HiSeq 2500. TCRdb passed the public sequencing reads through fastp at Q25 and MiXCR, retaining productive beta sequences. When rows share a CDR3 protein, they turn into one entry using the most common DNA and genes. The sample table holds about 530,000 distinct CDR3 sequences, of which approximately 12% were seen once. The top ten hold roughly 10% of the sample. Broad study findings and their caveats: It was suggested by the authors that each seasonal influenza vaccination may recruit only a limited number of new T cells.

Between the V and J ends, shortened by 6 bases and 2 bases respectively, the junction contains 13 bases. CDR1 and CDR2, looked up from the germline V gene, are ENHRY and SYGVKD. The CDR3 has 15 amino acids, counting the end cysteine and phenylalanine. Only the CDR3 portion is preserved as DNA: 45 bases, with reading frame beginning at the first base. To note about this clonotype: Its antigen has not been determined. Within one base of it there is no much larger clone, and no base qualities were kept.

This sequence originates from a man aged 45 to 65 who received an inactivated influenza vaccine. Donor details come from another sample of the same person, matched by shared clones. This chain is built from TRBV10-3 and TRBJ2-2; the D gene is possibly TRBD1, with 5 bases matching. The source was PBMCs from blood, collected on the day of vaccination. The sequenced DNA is TGTGCCATCAGCCGTGACAGAGGTAACACCGGGGAGCTGTTTTTT. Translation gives CAISRDRGNTGELFF.